The entry below describes one T cell receptor (beta chain). This clone was seen at least ten times. Its antigen specificity is not known. No qualities accompany the bases; no much larger clone lies one base away. The sample comes from a study of blood T cell repertoires in COVID-19 (dated by TCRdb to the early 2020s). With regard to the full study: The collaborator samples originated in the United States, Italy and Spain and spanned the acute and convalescent phases of COVID-19. Where available, HLA class I and class II types were taken from metadata supplied by the sample provider and were not determined by assay-based typing. The material from the prospective study consisted of cDNA or gDNA derived from T cells, B-cell-depleted T cells, or PBMCs. Deeply sampled blood TCRbeta repertoires from subjects exposed to, actively infected with, or recovered from COVID-19 were included in the dataset. Samples came from the ongoing ImmuneRACE study (first 160 participants) plus 1,254 subjects from 6 global collaborators. A de-identified subject ID, COVID-19 status, age in years and sex were almost always included in the sample metadata. The repertoires were released in a freely available public database intended as a resource for research on the immune response to SARS-CoV-2. What the authors observed across the whole study: The quantity of clinical and demographic metadata differed by source and by participant and was supplied without curation.

In the prospective study, participants were 18 to 89 years old, resided in about two dozen geographic areas of the United States, and were enrolled through a virtual design. Cohort assignment in the prospective study relied on participant-reported clinical history from a screening survey and a study questionnaire. Each participant in the prospective study had whole blood, serum and a nasopharyngeal or oropharyngeal swab collected by mobile phlebotomists. Over an approximately 2-month period, participants in the prospective study had the option of providing additional blood draws and questionnaires. Prospective study blood samples were shipped either frozen or at room temperature before DNA extraction. The germline ends are 16 bases apart after V is trimmed by 7 bases and J by 4 bases. From a lookup of the germline V gene (reference sequence), CDR1 and CDR2 are LNHDA and SQIVND. The CDR3 holds 14 amino acids from the cysteine to the phenylalanine. The DNA shown is the 42-base CDR3, in frame from base 1.

TCRbeta CDR3 regions were amplified from genomic DNA using the immunoSEQ Assay, a bias-controlled multiplex PCR. Per the source publication's procedure: Within the assay, amplification of reference gene primers was used to estimate how many nucleated cells each sample contained. Sequence reads were collapsed and filtered to measure the absolute abundance of every unique TCRbeta CDR3 rearrangement. For each sample, productive Simpson clonality was calculated as the square root of Simpson's diversity index over productive rearrangements. What TCRdb holds here is the immuneACCESS table cut down to in-frame rearrangements. Part of the clones is not present; checked against another copy, under half of the missing clones reflect an unresolved V gene, and the others are unexplained. The V and J calls and the clone size are those of that table, but D and trimming were determined from the DNA. Within this sample are just over 250,000 clones, with around 80% of them counted one time only. Of the sample, approximately 4% falls within the top ten clones.

Recombination linked TRBV19 to TRBJ1-2, with a tentative D gene TRBD1 over 5 matching bases. The sequencing input was PBMCs or T cells enriched from blood (not recorded which). The clonotype was recovered from a man in his thirties or forties with acute COVID-19. The sequenced DNA: TGTGCCAGTACTTCAGAAACAGGCCGCTATGGCTACACCTTC. The resulting protein is CASTSETGRYGYTF.